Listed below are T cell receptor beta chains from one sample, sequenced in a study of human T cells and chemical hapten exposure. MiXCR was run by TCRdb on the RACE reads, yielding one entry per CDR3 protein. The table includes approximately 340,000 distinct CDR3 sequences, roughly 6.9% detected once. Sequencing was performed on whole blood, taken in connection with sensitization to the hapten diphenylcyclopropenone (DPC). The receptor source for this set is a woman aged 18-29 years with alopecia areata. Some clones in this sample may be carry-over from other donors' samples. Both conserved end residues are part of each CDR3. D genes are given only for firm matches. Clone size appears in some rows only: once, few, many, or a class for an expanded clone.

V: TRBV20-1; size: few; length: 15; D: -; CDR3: CSARVGAGPSSPLHF
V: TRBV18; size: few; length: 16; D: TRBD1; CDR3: CASSPQGAVLNTEAFF
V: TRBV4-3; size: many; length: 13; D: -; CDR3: CASSQVISTGQYF
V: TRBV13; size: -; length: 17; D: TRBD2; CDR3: CAVGAGGPSASTDTQYF
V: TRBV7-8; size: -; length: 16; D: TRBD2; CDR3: CASSSGAGGLFNEQFF
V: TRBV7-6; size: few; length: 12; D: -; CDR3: CASSSYTEKLFF
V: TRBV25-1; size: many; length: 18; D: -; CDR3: CASSALPLLARSTDTQYF
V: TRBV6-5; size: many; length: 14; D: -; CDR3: CASSRPGFYNEQFF
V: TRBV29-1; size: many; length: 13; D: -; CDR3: CSPCGGLSYEQYF
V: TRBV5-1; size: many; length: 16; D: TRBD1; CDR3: CASSLVPTGGRDEQFF
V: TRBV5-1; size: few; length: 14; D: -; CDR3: CASSFRDLGEKLFF
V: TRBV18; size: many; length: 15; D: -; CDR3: CASSPPVSGANVLTF
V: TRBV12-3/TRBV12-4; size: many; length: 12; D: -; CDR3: CASSFSGSPLHF
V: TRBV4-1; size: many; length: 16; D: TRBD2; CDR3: CASSQVGAGEGETQYF
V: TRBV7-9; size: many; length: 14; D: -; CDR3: CASSTTGARQPQHF
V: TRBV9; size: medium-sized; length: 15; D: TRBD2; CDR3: CASSEGGGATYEQYF
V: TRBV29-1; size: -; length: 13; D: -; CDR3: CSVAPGAQETQYF
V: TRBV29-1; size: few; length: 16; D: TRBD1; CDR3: CSVRPGTGSGANVLTF
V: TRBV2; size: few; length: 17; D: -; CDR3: CASKKGDRNPSQETQYF
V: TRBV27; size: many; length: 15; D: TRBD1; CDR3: CASSFWTGGSYEQYF
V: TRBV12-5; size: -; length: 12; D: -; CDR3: CASGLVHNEQFF
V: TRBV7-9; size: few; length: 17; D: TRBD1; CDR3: CASSRGQESLTNYGYTF
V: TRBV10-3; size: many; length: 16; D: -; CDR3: CAISESVDRHNQPQHF
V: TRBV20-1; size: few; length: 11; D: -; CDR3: CSASGLFEAFF
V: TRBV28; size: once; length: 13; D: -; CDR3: CASEGGAEETQYF
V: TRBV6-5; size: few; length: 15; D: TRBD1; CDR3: CASRGRGHATGELFF
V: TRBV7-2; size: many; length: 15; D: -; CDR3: CASSSEISGANVLTF
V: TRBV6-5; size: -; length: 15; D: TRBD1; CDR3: CASRTGDGEGQPQHF
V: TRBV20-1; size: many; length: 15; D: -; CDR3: CSAPQGRAPGNTIYF
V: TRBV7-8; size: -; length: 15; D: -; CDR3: CAREAGSRTNEKLFF
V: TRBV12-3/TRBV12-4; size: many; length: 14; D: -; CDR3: CASGSGNSNQPQHF
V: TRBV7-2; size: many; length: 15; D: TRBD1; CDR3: CASSSKGASTDTQYF
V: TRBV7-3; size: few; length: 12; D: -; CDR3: CASSPKGTEAFF
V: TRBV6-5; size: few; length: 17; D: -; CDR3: CASSYPKSRGGNYGYTF
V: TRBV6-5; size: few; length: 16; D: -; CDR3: CASSYFGQVPNYGYTF
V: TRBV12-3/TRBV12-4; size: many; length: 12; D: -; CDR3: CASSLMGNGYTF
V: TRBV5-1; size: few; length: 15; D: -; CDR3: CASRANPSFTDTQYF
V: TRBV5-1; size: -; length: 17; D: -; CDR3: CASSLGALGVSSYEQYF
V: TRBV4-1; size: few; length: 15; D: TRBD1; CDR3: CASSLKTGGNEKLFF
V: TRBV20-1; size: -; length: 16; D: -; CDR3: CSASGGDTWRTYGYTF
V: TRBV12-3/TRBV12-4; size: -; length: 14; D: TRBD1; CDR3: CTSSEGASTDTQYF
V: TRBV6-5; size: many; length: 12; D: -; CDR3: CASRGWAGELFF
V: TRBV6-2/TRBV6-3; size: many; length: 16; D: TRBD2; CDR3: CASRGGTSGSTDTQYF
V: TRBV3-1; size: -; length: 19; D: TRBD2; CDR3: CASSPPRLAGETYTGELFF
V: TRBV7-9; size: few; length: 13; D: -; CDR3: CATDEGLGQPQHF
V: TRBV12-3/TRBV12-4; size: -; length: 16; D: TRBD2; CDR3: CASSPSGGIATYEQYF
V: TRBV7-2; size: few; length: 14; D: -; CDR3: CASSLALARDTQYF
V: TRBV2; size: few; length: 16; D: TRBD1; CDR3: CASSEAEDRDNQPQHF
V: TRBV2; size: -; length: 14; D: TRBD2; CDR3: CAGRAGGYTDTQYF
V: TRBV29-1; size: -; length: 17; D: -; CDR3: CSVEAGGARGANEKLFF
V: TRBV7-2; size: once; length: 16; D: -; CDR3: CASSLEVVAGPHEQYF
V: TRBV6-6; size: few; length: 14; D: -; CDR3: CASSYSVMNTEAFF
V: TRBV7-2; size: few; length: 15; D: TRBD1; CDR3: CASSLSGTVLETQYF
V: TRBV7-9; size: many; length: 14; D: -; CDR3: CASSLGANTGELFF